The 3 T cell receptor beta chains reported below all come from one sample, sequenced in a study of blood T cell repertoires in COVID-19. The table came from immunoSEQ multiplex PCR; TCRdb's copy has only in-frame clones and leaves some out. The sample includes about 24,000 clones, 75% to 90% of them seen just once. The material sequenced was peripheral blood. Receptors originate from a human donor with active COVID-19. The donor label of this sample is uncertain.

This chain joins TRBV24-1 and TRBJ2-7, with D hard to call. Per the germline V gene, CDR1 is KGHDR and CDR2 is SFDVKD. V lost 4 bases to trimming and J lost 4 bases, with 19 bases between them. This CDR3 has 16 amino acids. CDR3 DNA sequence: TGTGCCACCAGTGACGCCGTGTCGACCCCAGGTTACGAGCAGTACTTC. It is translated as CATSDAVSTPGYEQYF.

This clone was detected a few times. The gene calls are TRBV5-5 and TRBJ2-7, with unresolved D. This CDR3 has 17 amino acids. Germline-derived CDR1 and CDR2 are SGHKS and YYEKEE (reference sequence). V lost 5 bases and J 0 bases, leaving 21 bases between the germline ends. The CDR3 sequence is CASSFVVQTKTSYEQYF. CDR3 nucleotide sequence: TGTGCCAGCAGTTTTGTTGTACAGACCAAAACCTCCTACGAGCAGTACTTC.

V and J are TRBV18 and TRBJ1-5; D is possibly TRBD1 (5 bases). This CDR3 is built from 15 residues. Germline V lookup: CDR1 KGHSH, CDR2 LQKENI. Deletions cut 2 bases from V and 3 bases from J, with 11 bases between. CDR3 sequence: CASSPAGTVNQPQHF. The CDR3 DNA reads as TGTGCCAGCTCACCAGCCGGGACTGTCAATCAGCCCCAGCATTTT. Together with reference TRBV18 and TRBJ1-5, the CDR3 gives the full variable domain: NAGVMQNPRHLVRRRGQEARLRCSPMKGHSHVYWYRQLPEEGLKFMVYLQKENIIDESGMPKERFSAEFPKEGPSILRIQQVVRGDSAAYFCASSPAGTVNQPQHFGDGTRLSIL.